The entry below gives a single TCR beta chain sequence along with its context. The sample is drawn from a study of T cell changes during pregnancy in multiple sclerosis. Generated by immunoSEQ multiplex PCR, the TCRdb table keeps only in-frame clones and is missing some. This sample has around 65,000 clones, with roughly 90% found just once. This clonotype originated in a female donor in good health, enrolled as a control in a pregnancy study. The sample consisted of peripheral blood, taken in the first trimester of pregnancy.

In nucleotides, the CDR3 is TGCAGCGTTGATCGGGGCAGGGGCCCTGGCTACACCTTC. It encodes CSVDRGRGPGYTF. This chain links TRBV29-1 with TRBJ1-2, with D possibly being TRBD1 (6 bases). The CDR3 consists of 13 residues. Trimming pared 3 bases from V and 7 bases from J, leaving 15 bases between. CDR1 and CDR2 (germline): SQVTM, ANQGSEA.